A single sample is the source of the 16 T cell receptor beta chains below, sequenced in a study of shared clonotypes between healthy human individuals. Libraries were prepared by immunoSEQ multiplex PCR; TCRdb keeps only in-frame clonotypes and omits some of them. The table shows 150,000 to 200,000 clones, with about 93% occurring only once. The sample taken for sequencing was naive CD4+ T cells sorted from blood. The subset: CD45RA+ positively selected. Receptor source: a woman in her 30s in good health.

This clone was picked up a small number of times. The V gene is TRBV5-1, the J gene TRBJ2-7, with TRBD1 matching over 9 bases. CDR3 size: 15 residues. V was clipped by 4 bases and J by 0 bases; unmatched bases: 5. Germline CDR1 is SGHRS and CDR2 is YFSETQ. The chain's CDR3 is CASSEGQGSSYEQYF. In DNA form, the CDR3 reads TGCGCCAGCAGCGAAGGACAGGGGAGCTCCTACGAGCAGTACTTC.

This sequence joins TRBV15 and TRBJ2-7; a weak D match, TRBD1 (5 bases). CDR1 is LNHNV, CDR2 YYDKDF, per germline (reference sequence). V dropped 0 bases and J dropped 7 bases, with 13 bases sitting between them. This CDR3 region has 14 residues. CDR3 sequence reads: CATSRDHTGGEQYF. For the CDR3, the DNA is TGTGCCACCAGCAGAGATCATACAGGTGGGGAGCAGTACTTC.

The chain uses TRBV5-1 and TRBJ2-7; 9 bases agree with TRBD2. The J segment lost 6 bases and the V segment lost 4 bases, leaving 8 bases of the junction unmatched. CDR3 length: 14 residues. Germline V gene data show CDR1 as SGHRS and CDR2 as YFSETQ. The CDR3 nucleotides read TGCGCCAGCAGCACGGGACTAGCATCGGGCGAGCAGTACTTC. Translating gives CASSTGLASGEQYF.

A single count supports this clone. CDR3 nucleotide sequence: TGTGCCAGCAGCATCGGACTTTATGGCTACACCTTC. The encoded protein is CASSIGLYGYTF. The rearrangement links TRBV28 to TRBJ1-2, with no clear D. Trimming removed 6 bases at V and 5 bases at J, with 10 bases between. This CDR3 has 12 residues. The germline V gene encodes CDR1 MDHEN and CDR2 SYDVKM.

This clone appeared once. The chain joins TRBV7-2 to TRBJ1-4; D gene uncertain. Germline loops: CDR1 SGHTA, CDR2 FQGNSA. Trimming removed 0 bases at V and 8 bases at J, with 13 bases between. The CDR3 runs to 15 residues. CDR3 amino acids: CASSLARVSGEKLFF. DNA for the CDR3: TGTGCCAGCAGCTTAGCGAGGGTTTCGGGGGAAAAACTGTTTTTT.

The rearrangement uses TRBV18 and TRBJ2-1; 12 nucleotides line up with TRBD2. Unmatched junction bases numbered 12, after V lost 0 bases and J lost 3 bases. The CDR3 sequence is 20 residues long. CDR1 and CDR2 (germline): KGHSH, LQKENI. The CDR3 loop reads CASSPPGLAGGPSLYNEQFF. The CDR3 DNA reads TGTGCCAGCTCACCACCGGGGCTAGCGGGAGGGCCCTCTCTCTACAATGAGCAGTTCTTC.

V gene TRBV18 combines with J gene TRBJ2-2; D not resolved. The CDR3 loop spans 13 amino acids. With 7 bases removed from V and 3 bases from J, the gap between germline ends came to 9 bases. Per the germline V gene, CDR1 is KGHSH and CDR2 is LQKENI. The CDR3 DNA reads TGTGCCAGCTTCGAAGATTACACCGGGGAGCTGTTTTTT. Protein sequence: CASFEDYTGELFF.

The rearrangement joins TRBV5-1 to TRBJ1-2, with unresolved D. V was clipped by 7 bases and J by 1 base, with 14 bases between them. Germline CDR1 and CDR2: SGHRS and YFSETQ. The CDR3 covers 14 residues. The DNA of the CDR3 is TGCGCCAGCTACCCTGGTCCGAGTAACTATGGCTACACCTTC. This translates into CASYPGPSNYGYTF.

The genes are TRBV10-3 and TRBJ1-1; 9 bases map to TRBD1. V dropped 3 bases and J dropped 2; count of bases not matched to a gene: 10. CDR3 length: 17 amino acids. Germline values: CDR1 ENHRY, CDR2 SYGVKD. The CDR3 DNA reads TGTGCCATCAGTGAAAAACAGGGGGCAGTTGGAAACACTGAAGCTTTCTTT. Protein: CAISEKQGAVGNTEAFF.

The chain links TRBV29-1 to TRBJ2-3; 8 nucleotides align to TRBD1. The CDR3 loop spans 15 amino acids. The germline V gene encodes CDR1 SQVTM and CDR2 ANQGSEA. V shed 3 bases, J shed 0 bases, and the junction held 5 bases outside the gene matches. The CDR3 loop is CSVDQGAISTDTQYF. For the CDR3, the DNA is TGCAGCGTTGACCAGGGGGCGATTAGCACAGATACGCAGTATTTT.

The chain links TRBV4-1 to TRBJ2-5; perhaps TRBD1 as D (6 bases). The CDR3 sequence is 15 residues long. CDR1 MGHRA and CDR2 YSYEKL come from the germline V gene. Deletions cut 1 base from V and 2 bases from J, with 11 bases between. CDR3 sequence: CASSQGWTAQETQYF. The CDR3 bases are TGCGCCAGCAGCCAAGGTTGGACAGCGCAAGAGACCCAGTACTTC.

V is TRBV10-1 and J is TRBJ2-7; TRBD2 matches at 11 bases. Germline CDR1 and CDR2: WNHNN and SYGVQD (reference sequence). The V gene end was trimmed by 3 bases and the J gene end by 4 bases; junction bases not matched to a gene: 5. The CDR3 has 15 amino acids. Written as DNA, the CDR3 is TGCGCCAGCAGTGAAGGCCTAGCGGGAGGTTACGAGCAGTACTTC. Protein sequence: CASSEGLAGGYEQYF.

The chain links TRBV5-1 to TRBJ2-3, with no clear D. V lost 0 bases and J 2 bases, leaving 4 bases between the germline ends. Germline V gene data show CDR1 as SGHRS and CDR2 as YFSETQ. CDR3 size: 13 residues. In DNA, the CDR3 is TGCGCCAGCAGCTTGGGATTCACAGATACGCAGTATTTT. This encodes CASSLGFTDTQYF.

In this sample, this clone turned up once. The genes are TRBV27 and TRBJ2-5, with 9 bases lining up with TRBD2. V gave up 3 bases and J gave up 7 bases; unmatched junction bases: 6. The length of the CDR3 is 14 residues. Germline V gene lookup returns CDR1 MNHEY and CDR2 SMNVEV (reference sequence). The CDR3 spells CASSLRGGEGTQYF. CDR3 DNA sequence: TGTGCCAGCAGTTTGCGGGGGGGCGAGGGGACCCAGTACTTC.

This chain links TRBV11-3 with TRBJ2-2; a weak D match, TRBD1 (5 bases). The V gene's germline CDR1 is SGHNT and CDR2 YENEEA. With 2 bases removed from V and 4 bases from J, the gap between germline ends came to 11 bases. There are 15 residues in the CDR3. The CDR3 loop reads CASSLYGASTGELFF. In nucleotides, the CDR3 is TGTGCCAGCAGCTTATATGGGGCCTCCACCGGGGAGCTGTTTTTT.

The chain joins TRBV5-1 to TRBJ1-5; D might be TRBD1 (6 bases). Germline loops: CDR1 SGHRS, CDR2 YFSETQ. The CDR3 totals 15 residues. V was clipped by 0 bases and J by 4 bases, with 11 bases between them. The CDR3 nucleotides are TGCGCCAGCAGCTTGGTAGGGGGTCCTAATCAGCCCCAGCATTTT. Its protein is CASSLVGGPNQPQHF. Looking up the rest from reference TRBV5-1 and TRBJ1-5 gives the full variable domain: KAGVTQTPRYLIKTRGQQVTLSCSPISGHRSVSWYQQTPGQGLQFLFEYFSETQRNKGNFPGRFSGRQFSNSRSEMNVSTLELGDSALYLCASSLVGGPNQPQHFGDGTRLSIL.